This paragraph reports one T cell receptor beta chain. The antigen it recognizes is unknown. No base quality information exists; no much larger clone differs at one position. Each collaborating institution followed its own protocols to collect whole blood in K2EDTA tubes. For TCRbeta analysis, collaborators shipped samples in one of three forms: frozen whole blood, isolated PBMCs, or DNA extracted from either of those sample types. V and J are trimmed by 2 bases and 6 bases, and the gene matches miss 10 bases of the junction. Counted from cysteine to phenylalanine, this CDR3 has 17 amino acids. The sequence is cut down to CDR3 DNA, 51 bases in frame from base 1. CDR1 and CDR2, looked up from the germline V gene (reference sequence), are MNHEY and SMNVEV. These data originate in a study of blood T cell repertoires in COVID-19 (dated by TCRdb to the early 2020s). Describing the broader study: Samples covering the acute and convalescent phases of COVID-19 were provided by collaborators in the United States, Italy and Spain. The material from the prospective study consisted of cDNA or gDNA derived from T cells, B-cell-depleted T cells, or PBMCs. The samples were drawn from two sources: the first 160 participants of the ongoing ImmuneRACE study, and over 1,000 subjects contributed by 6 global collaborators. The repertoires were released in a freely available public database meant as a resource for research on the immune response to SARS-CoV-2. Sample metadata almost always included a de-identified subject ID, COVID-19 status, age in years and sex. Deeply sampled blood TCRbeta repertoires from subjects exposed to, actively infected with, or recovered from COVID-19 were included in the dataset. Where HLA class I and class II types were available, the types were taken from metadata supplied by the sample provider, not from assay-based typing.

TCRbeta CDR3 regions were amplified from genomic DNA using the immunoSEQ Assay, a bias-controlled multiplex PCR. Regarding the original processing steps: Nucleated cell counts per sample were estimated from amplification of reference gene primers within the assay. Sequence reads were collapsed and filtered to measure the absolute abundance of every unique TCRbeta CDR3 rearrangement. For each sample, productive Simpson clonality was calculated as the square root of Simpson's diversity index over productive rearrangements. TCRdb carries this immuneACCESS record with in-frame sequences only. Its versions omit some clonotypes, under half of them owing to an unresolved V gene in the studies checked, with the rest unexplained. V, J and clone size are those of that table, while D and trimming were read from the DNA. The sample table holds around 200,000 clones, of which about nine tenths were seen once. The top ten constitute about 4.1% of the sample.

The paper as a whole reports these results and caveats: Clinical and demographic metadata were provided uncurated, with the amount varying by source and participant.

This TCR came from a man between 45 and 60 years old with acute or convalescent COVID-19. The chain is encoded by TRBV27 joined to TRBJ1-5; TRBD1 matches 10 bases in the middle. The sequencing input was peripheral blood. The sequenced DNA: TGTGCCAGCAGTTTAAAGTATACACGGACAGGGGGTCAGCCCCAGCATTTT. Its product reads: CASSLKYTRTGGQPQHF.